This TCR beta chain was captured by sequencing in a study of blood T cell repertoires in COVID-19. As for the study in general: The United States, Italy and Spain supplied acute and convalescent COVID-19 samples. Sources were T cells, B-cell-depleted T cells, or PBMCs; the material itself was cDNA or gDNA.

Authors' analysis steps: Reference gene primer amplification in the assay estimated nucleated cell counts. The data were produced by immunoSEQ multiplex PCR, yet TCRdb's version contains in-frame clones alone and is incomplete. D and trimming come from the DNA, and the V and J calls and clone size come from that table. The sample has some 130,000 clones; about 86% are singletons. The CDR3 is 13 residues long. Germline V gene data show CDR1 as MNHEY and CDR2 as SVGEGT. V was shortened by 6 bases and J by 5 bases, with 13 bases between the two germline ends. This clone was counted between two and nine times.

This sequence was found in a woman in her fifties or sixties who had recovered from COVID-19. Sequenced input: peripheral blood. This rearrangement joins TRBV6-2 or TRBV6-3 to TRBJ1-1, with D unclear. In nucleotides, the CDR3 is TGTGCCAGCAGCGACAACCGGAGGACTGAAGCTTTCTTT. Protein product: CASSDNRRTEAFF.